The rows below give T cell receptor beta chains drawn from one sample of a study of long-term antiretroviral therapy in people with HIV. Using immunoSEQ multiplex PCR, the repertoire was profiled, and TCRdb retains in-frame clones only, with some absent. Among approximately 20,000 clones, about 80% were seen once, and the ten largest hold 9.5% to 12%. Sequenced material: unsorted PBMCs, taken 0.2 years after starting antiretroviral therapy. The source is a middle-aged woman with HIV. Each CDR3 is given with its conserved first and last residue. Each record gives: J gene, V gene, D gene, clone size, CDR3 DNA, CDR3 protein. A D gene is named only where the DNA matches it firmly. The size of a clone is reported for some rows only, either as once, few or many, or as a class for expanded clones.

>TRBJ1-5|TRBV15|TRBD1|NA
TGTGCCACCAGCAGTACAGGGGAGGGACAGCCCCAGCATTTT
CATSSTGEGQPQHF
>TRBJ1-6|TRBV7-9|NA|NA
TGTGCCAGCAGCCCTGGGCAGGGGCATTCACCCCTCCACTTT
CASSPGQGHSPLHF
>TRBJ2-7|TRBV7-9|NA|once
TGTGCCAGCAGCTTAAGTTCGGCAGGGGAGGACGAGCAGTACTTC
CASSLSSAGEDEQYF
>TRBJ2-7|TRBV10-3|TRBD1|NA
TGTGCCACAGGGACAGGATACGAGCAGTACTTC
CATGTGYEQYF
>TRBJ2-7|TRBV5-6|NA|NA
TGTGCCAGCAGCTTGGTGGGTGGCGAGCAGTACTTC
CASSLVGGEQYF
>TRBJ2-7|TRBV6-1|NA|NA
TGTGCCAGCAGTGCCAACACCTGGACTCAATCCTACGAGCAGTACTTC
CASSANTWTQSYEQYF
>TRBJ2-7|TRBV6-5|TRBD1|NA
TGTGCCAGCAGCCCCGGGACAGGGGACTACGAGCAGTACTTC
CASSPGTGDYEQYF
>TRBJ1-4|TRBV7-9|NA|NA
TGTGCCAGCAGCTTCTCGACAACGGAAAAACTGTTTTTT
CASSFSTTEKLFF
>TRBJ2-5|TRBV5-6|NA|NA
TGTGCCAGCAGCTTAGAATATAACCAAGAGACCCAGTACTTC
CASSLEYNQETQYF
>TRBJ1-5|TRBV7-2|NA|NA
TGTGCCAGCAGCTGGGGAGGCTTGAATCAGCCCCAGCATTTT
CASSWGGLNQPQHF
>TRBJ2-1|TRBV27|TRBD2|NA
TGTGCCAGCACCCTAGCGGGAGCCAACAATGAGCAGTTCTTC
CASTLAGANNEQFF
>TRBJ1-2|TRBV6-1|NA|NA
TGTGCCAGCAGTGAAAGGCAGGGCCGCCTGGGCTACACCTTC
CASSERQGRLGYTF
>TRBJ2-7|TRBV27|TRBD1|NA
TGTGCCACCGGAGGACAGGGAAACTACGAGCAGTACTTC
CATGGQGNYEQYF
>TRBJ2-7|TRBV14|NA|NA
TGTGCCAGCAGCCAAGTGTTCAGAGGTGCGCAGTACTTC
CASSQVFRGAQYF
>TRBJ1-1|TRBV19|NA|NA
TGTGCCAGTAGGGGAGCTTCCCTTACCAGAGCTTTCTTT
CASRGASLTRAFF
>TRBJ1-5|TRBV19|NA|NA
TGTGCCAGTAGTATAGGTGGGGCGAGCAATCAGCCCCAGCATTTT
CASSIGGASNQPQHF
>TRBJ1-5|TRBV6-6|NA|NA
TGTGCCAGCAGTTATTCCCAGGGGACCAATCAGCCCCAGCATTTT
CASSYSQGTNQPQHF
>TRBJ2-1|TRBV7-9|TRBD2|NA
TGTGCCAGCAGCAAAAGGACTAGCGGGAGAGGTGAGCAGTTCTTC
CASSKRTSGRGEQFF
>TRBJ2-7|TRBV29-1|NA|NA
TGCAGCGTTGAAGGGGGCCGAAGCTCCTACGAGCAGTACTTC
CSVEGGRSSYEQYF
>TRBJ1-5|TRBV15|NA|NA
TGTGCCACCAGCAGAGATGGCTTGGGTTATCAGCCCCAGCATTTT
CATSRDGLGYQPQHF
>TRBJ2-4|TRBV29-1|NA|NA
TGCAGCGTTGCCCCCGGCCTAGCCAAAAACATTCAGTACTTC
CSVAPGLAKNIQYF
>TRBJ2-3|TRBV30|TRBD1|NA
TGTGCCTGGGGACAGGATAGCACAGATACGCAGTATTTT
CAWGQDSTDTQYF
>TRBJ1-1|TRBV5-4|TRBD1|NA
TGTGCCAGCAGCGTCGGGACAGGCACTGAAGCTTTCTTT
CASSVGTGTEAFF
>TRBJ2-7|TRBV2|TRBD1|once
TGTGCCAGCAGTGAATCCAGGGGGCTAACCTACGAGCAGTACTTC
CASSESRGLTYEQYF
>TRBJ1-2|TRBV9|TRBD1|few
TGTGCCAGCAGCGTCGGACAGGGGATCTATGGCTACACCTTC
CASSVGQGIYGYTF
>TRBJ2-7|TRBV11-3|TRBD1|once
TGTGCCAGCAGCTTAGATCAGTACAGGGGAGCCTTCTACGAGCAGTACTTC
CASSLDQYRGAFYEQYF
>TRBJ1-3|TRBV5-6|NA|once
TGTGCCAGCAGCTTGAGGGGATTGGAAGGAAACACCATATATTTT
CASSLRGLEGNTIYF
>TRBJ2-3|TRBV12-5|TRBD2|NA
TGTGCTAGTGGTTTGCGGCTAGCGGGGGGGGATACGCAGTATTTT
CASGLRLAGGDTQYF
>TRBJ2-7|TRBV5-4|NA|NA
TGTGCCAGCAGCTTGGGGCCCGAGCAGTACTTC
CASSLGPEQYF
>TRBJ1-4|TRBV5-4|NA|NA
TGTGCCAGCAGCTTTGGACGGCCGACTAATGAAAAACTGTTTTTT
CASSFGRPTNEKLFF
>TRBJ1-6|TRBV5-4|NA|few
TGTGCCAGCAGCTCCCAAGAAACCGGGACGGATTCACCCCTCCACTTT
CASSSQETGTDSPLHF
>TRBJ2-7|TRBV2|NA|NA
TGTGCCAATGGACAGCCCTACGAGCAGTACTTC
CANGQPYEQYF
>TRBJ2-7|TRBV4-1|NA|NA
TGCGCCAGCAGCCAATTGTCCCAGGGCGCCTACGAGCAGTACTTC
CASSQLSQGAYEQYF
>TRBJ1-1|TRBV5-1|NA|NA
TGCGCCAGCAGTTCCATGGGGGGCACTGAAGCTTTCTTT
CASSSMGGTEAFF
>TRBJ2-6|TRBV4-3|NA|NA
TGCGCCAGCAGCCACGGGGGGGCCAACGTCCTGACTTTC
CASSHGGANVLTF
>TRBJ1-3|TRBV23-1|NA|NA
TGCGCCAGCAGTCGCGGTCCCTCTGGAAACACCATATATTTT
CASSRGPSGNTIYF
>TRBJ1-3|TRBV5-6|NA|NA
TGTGCCAGCAGCTTCGGGACGGCCTTTGGAAACACCATATATTTT
CASSFGTAFGNTIYF
>TRBJ1-2|TRBV7-9|TRBD1|NA
TGTGCCAGCAGCCTAACAGGGGGCGTATTCTATGGCTACACCTTC
CASSLTGGVFYGYTF
>TRBJ2-7|TRBV14|TRBD1|few
TGTGCCAGCAGCCCGGGACAGGGACCCTACGAGCAGTACTTC
CASSPGQGPYEQYF
>TRBJ2-4|TRBV9|TRBD2|NA
TGTGCCAGCAGCGCCCCCGGGACTAAGCAAAACATTCAGTACTTC
CASSAPGTKQNIQYF
>TRBJ2-7|TRBV11-3|TRBD1|once
TGTGCCAGCAGACGAACCGGGACAGGGGGCTTCGAGCAGTACTTC
CASRRTGTGGFEQYF